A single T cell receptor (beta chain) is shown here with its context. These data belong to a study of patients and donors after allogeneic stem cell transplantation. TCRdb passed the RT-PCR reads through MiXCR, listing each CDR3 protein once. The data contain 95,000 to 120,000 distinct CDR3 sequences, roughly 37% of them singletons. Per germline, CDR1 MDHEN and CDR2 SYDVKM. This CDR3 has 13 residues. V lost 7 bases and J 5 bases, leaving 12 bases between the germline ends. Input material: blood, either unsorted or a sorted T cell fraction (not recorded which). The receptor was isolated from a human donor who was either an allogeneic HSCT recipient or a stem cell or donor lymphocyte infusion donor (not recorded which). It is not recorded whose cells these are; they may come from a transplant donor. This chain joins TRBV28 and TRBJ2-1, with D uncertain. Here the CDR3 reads CASTTPPNNEQFF. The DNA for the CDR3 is TGTGCCAGCACCACCCCCCCGAACAATGAGCAGTTCTTC.